This T cell receptor beta chain is drawn from a study of blood T cell repertoires in COVID-19. Study context: Samples representing acute and convalescent COVID-19 were sourced from the United States, Italy and Spain. The analysed material was cDNA or gDNA that came from T cells, B-cell-depleted T cells, or PBMCs.

Original data processing: Estimates of nucleated cell counts were drawn from the amplification of reference gene primers. Sequencing used immunoSEQ multiplex PCR; TCRdb keeps in-frame clones, though not all of them. D and trimming were read from the DNA, whereas the V and J calls and clone size are those reported in that table. The sample lists around 140,000 clones, about 91% seen once, with 25% to 30% in the top ten. Germline V lookup: CDR1 SGHRS, CDR2 YFSETQ. The CDR3 consists of 15 residues. Unmatched junction bases numbered 4, after V lost 2 bases and J lost 4 bases. The chain is built from TRBV5-1 and TRBJ1-2, with TRBD1 matching over 11 bases. The sequenced sample was peripheral blood. This TCR was recovered from a human donor in a cohort sampled during active COVID-19. CDR3 DNA: TGCGCCAGCAGCTTCGGGACAGGGGGAGTCTATGGCTACACCTTC. Its protein product is CASSFGTGGVYGYTF. Full variable domain (missing parts from reference TRBV5-1 and TRBJ1-2): KAGVTQTPRYLIKTRGQQVTLSCSPISGHRSVSWYQQTPGQGLQFLFEYFSETQRNKGNFPGRFSGRQFSNSRSEMNVSTLELGDSALYLCASSFGTGGVYGYTFGSGTRLTVV.